This TCR beta chain was obtained from a study of CD8+ T cells in alopecia areata (dated by TCRdb to 2017 to 2018). Background for the entire study: Treated patients were enrolled in an open-label pilot trial of oral tofacitinib, 5 to 10 mg twice daily, for moderate-to-severe alopecia areata. The SALT score, which quantifies the percentage of affected scalp surface area, was used to measure disease severity in treated patients. Scalp tissue and sorted CD4+ and CD8+ peripheral blood T cells from patchy and totalis/universalis alopecia areata patients and from healthy controls were covered by human TCRbeta sequencing. TCRbeta CDR3 regions were amplified by immunoSEQ multiplex PCR with 35 Vbeta forward and 13 Jbeta reverse primers. Patients received tofacitinib for 6 to 18 months and were then followed off drug for 6 months to check for delayed response and recurrence. High-throughput TCRbeta sequencing was used to examine T cell clonal expansion in alopecia areata in both the C3H/HeJ mouse model and human patients. RNA came from the PAXgene miRNA kit for fixed scalp, the miRNeasy kit for PBMCs, and the RNeasy kit for mouse skin. Scalp clonality was compared among normal scalp (n=4), patchy alopecia areata scalp (n=8), and alopecia totalis/universalis scalp (n=8). Patients on tofacitinib were biopsied at baseline and after 4 and 24 weeks of treatment, and several of the patients also had a later scalp biopsy.

The intended sense of this specimen's time point label: around 22 weeks on oral tofacitinib. The treatment or condition label of this sample denotes: oral pan-JAK inhibitor, 5-10 mg twice daily. Lesional scalp punch biopsies and peripheral blood were collected from alopecia areata patients. PBMCs were isolated by density centrifugation and stained for CD3, CD4 and CD8, after which CD4+ and CD8+ T cells were sorted on a FACSAria. Worth noting for this clone: Its antigen has not been determined. No clone much larger than this one lies a single base away; base qualities are absent.

Results and caveats for the whole study, not just this receptor: During tofacitinib treatment, many expanded lesional clones stuck around in both scalp and blood, and this persistence may partly explain why relapse happens after treatment is stopped. Because the treated cohort was small and included a single nonresponder, larger studies are needed to assess links between baseline CD8+ expansion and response. Scalp TCR repertoire analysis is complicated because resident alphabeta T cells in normal human skin are also sequenced, whereas mouse skin is dominated by gammadelta T cells. Scalp clonality and the number of expanded CD8+ clones among the top 100 scalp clones were significantly decreased by tofacitinib. TCR sequences shared between patients were less clear than in mice, possibly partly because of HLA diversity in the patient population. Compared with normal scalp, lesional scalp had higher clonality and more expanded CD8+ clones, particularly in alopecia totalis/universalis, a pattern that suggests antigenic drive.

The method was the immunoSEQ multiplex PCR assay. To provide template for TCR sequencing, every sample had RNA extracted and reverse transcribed into cDNA. First-strand cDNA was synthesized with SuperScript III using a 2:1 mix of oligo-dT and random hexamers. A synthetic immune receptor repertoire was used to assess amplification bias, and residual bias was removed computationally. In the source study's methods: Raw reads were preprocessed for error removal, and CDR3 was defined according to IMGT conventions as running from the conserved cysteine to phenylalanine. Clonality was computed by normalizing Shannon entropy by log2 of the number of productive unique TCRs and subtracting the result from 1. Whether scalp clones were CD4 or CD8 was inferred by matching scalp TCRbeta sequences against CD4 and CD8 repertoires sorted from blood. TCRdb obtained this table from immuneACCESS and retained in-frame rearrangements with V and J assigned. These tables miss some clones; where compared with another copy, unresolved V genes account for less than half of the shortfall, and the remainder is unexplained. V and J calls and clone size come straight from that table; D and trimming were deduced from the DNA. The sample contains roughly 120,000 clones, less than 70% of them found a single time. The biggest ten clones account for about 3.2% of the sample.

This sequence was found in a human donor with alopecia areata. Source: CD4+ T cells sorted from blood, taken at week 24, from a patient treated with tofacitinib.

The DNA sequence reads TGTGCCAGCAGCTTAGACCTCGGACGAAATGAGCAGTTCTTC. Its protein reads: CASSLDLGRNEQFF. The chain links TRBV7-2 with TRBJ2-1, with the D gene call left open. Taken from the germline V gene, the CDR1 and CDR2 loops are SGHTA and FQGNSA. The junction carries 11 bases between V and J, which are trimmed by 1 base and 7 bases respectively. The CDR3 starts with the cysteine, ends with the phenylalanine, and has 14 residues. Only the CDR3 DNA is retained, 42 bases long and in frame from the first base.